These 26 T cell receptor beta chains share one sample of origin, sequenced in a study of blood T cell repertoires in COVID-19. Generated by immunoSEQ multiplex PCR, the TCRdb table keeps only in-frame clones and is missing some. The sample lists fewer than 250,000 clones, roughly 80% seen once, with around 6.8% in the top ten. Source material: peripheral blood. The receptors originated from a woman aged 45 to 65 with acute or convalescent COVID-19.

This chain connects TRBV5-1 to TRBJ2-7, with D possibly being TRBD1 (5 bases). CDR1 is SGHRS, CDR2 YFSETQ, per germline. Trimming took off 1 base at V and 3 bases at J, with 8 bases between the two ends. This CDR3 is built from 13 residues. CDR3 in DNA: TGCGCCAGCAGCTTGCCAGGGAACTACGAGCAGTACTTC. Translation: CASSLPGNYEQYF.

The chain has TRBV7-9 and TRBJ2-7; 11 bases match TRBD1. V shed 5 bases and J 0 bases; nucleotides not matched to a gene: 3. The CDR3 is 15 residues long. Germline CDR1 and CDR2: SEHNR and FQNEAQ (reference sequence). The CDR3, as DNA: TGTGCCAGCAGCCCCGGACAGGGGGCCTCCTACGAGCAGTACTTC. It encodes CASSPGQGASYEQYF.

The V and J genes are TRBV14 and TRBJ2-1, with D possibly being TRBD1 (6 bases). The CDR3 totals 13 residues. CDR1 SGHDN and CDR2 FVKESK come from the germline V gene. The V end was cut by 4 bases, the J end by 6 bases, with 10 bases between. In DNA, the CDR3 is TGTGCCAGCAGCCTTAACAGGGTCAATGAGCAGTTCTTC. Its translation: CASSLNRVNEQFF.

The chain links TRBV12-5 to TRBJ2-5; D call uncertain. The germline V gene encodes CDR1 LGHNT and CDR2 FRNRAP. The CDR3 runs to 14 residues. Trimming took off 4 bases at V and 6 bases at J, with 15 bases between the two ends. The DNA of the CDR3 is TGTGCTAGTGGTTGGATGCTACGTAGCCAGACCCAGTACTTC. Its protein product is CASGWMLRSQTQYF. The whole variable domain, remainder taken from reference TRBV12-5 and TRBJ2-5, is DARVTQTPRHKVTEMGQEVTMRCQPILGHNTVFWYRQTMMQGLELLAYFRNRAPLDDSGMPKDRFSAEMPDATLATLKIQPSEPRDSAVYFCASGWMLRSQTQYFGPGTRLLVL.

The rearrangement links TRBV19 to TRBJ2-5, with 8 bases matching TRBD1. The V segment lost 8 bases and the J segment 2 bases; nucleotides outside the gene matches: 7. The germline gives CDR1 LNHDA, CDR2 SQIVND (reference sequence). This CDR3 is built from 14 residues. In nucleotides, the CDR3 is TGTGCCAGTTCGGACAGGGTAGGTCAAGAGACCCAGTACTTC. As protein: CASSDRVGQETQYF.

J is TRBJ2-1 and V is TRBV9; 10 positions match TRBD2. The V segment lost 3 bases and the J segment 4 bases; nucleotides outside the gene matches: 10. The CDR3 spans 17 residues. Germline assignment: CDR1 SGDLS and CDR2 YYNGEE. The CDR3 loop is CASSAGTSAQGYNEQFF. The CDR3 bases are TGTGCCAGCAGCGCCGGGACTAGCGCGCAGGGGTACAATGAGCAGTTCTTC.

The chain is built from TRBV19 and TRBJ1-2, with 9 bases that match TRBD1. With V trimmed by 7 bases and J by 4 bases, 7 bases remained unmatched. Germline CDR1 is LNHDA and CDR2 is SQIVND (reference sequence). The CDR3 spans 14 residues. The CDR3 nucleotides read TGTGCCAGTATTCCCGGGACAGGGTCCTATGGCTACACCTTC. Translated, it gives CASIPGTGSYGYTF.

The rearrangement uses TRBV19 and TRBJ2-2, with D maybe TRBD2 (6 bases). Germline lookup yields CDR1 LNHDA and CDR2 SQIVND (reference sequence). The CDR3 has 13 residues. Here the CDR3 reads CAIGGSNTGELFF. The CDR3 region has the DNA TGTGCGATAGGAGGGTCGAACACCGGGGAGCTGTTTTTT.

The V and J genes are TRBV6-4 and TRBJ2-3; possibly TRBD2 for D (5 bases). The CDR3 sequence is 15 residues long. Germline values: CDR1 MRHNA, CDR2 SNTAGT. Trimming stripped 3 bases from V and 1 base from J, with 11 bases between. CDR3 amino acids: CASSEISGGTDTQYF. In DNA form, the CDR3 reads TGTGCCAGCAGTGAGATCAGCGGAGGCACAGATACGCAGTATTTT.

This chain joins TRBV6-5 and TRBJ2-3, with 7 bases matching TRBD2. V shed 0 bases and J 2 bases; nucleotides not matched to a gene: 5. Germline V gene sequence: CDR1 MNHEY, CDR2 SVGAGI. The CDR3 runs to 16 residues. CDR3 DNA: TGTGCCAGCAGTTACTCCCGGCTAGCGGCCACAGATACGCAGTATTTT. Its protein product is CASSYSRLAATDTQYF.

This clone has just a few counts. V and J are TRBV4-1 and TRBJ2-3, with D perhaps TRBD2 (6 bases). The V end lost 7 bases, the J end lost 4 bases, and 18 bases lay between the germline ends. This CDR3 spans 15 amino acids. Germline V gives CDR1 MGHRA, CDR2 YSYEKL. The CDR3 bases are TGCGCCAGCAAGGAAACTAGCCTGAGCCCAGATACGCAGTATTTT. This gives the protein CASKETSLSPDTQYF.

This chain links TRBV9 with TRBJ1-4, with 7 bases that match TRBD1. The CDR3 spans 15 residues. V gave up 3 bases and J gave up 2 bases; unmatched junction bases: 4. Germline V gives CDR1 SGDLS, CDR2 YYNGEE. For the CDR3, the DNA is TGTGCCAGCAGCGAAACAGGGGTGACTAATGAAAAACTGTTTTTT. Amino acid sequence: CASSETGVTNEKLFF.

The V gene is TRBV7-2, the J gene TRBJ2-7; 7 bases match TRBD1. V was clipped by 0 bases and J by 3 bases; unmatched bases: 5. Germline CDR1 is SGHTA and CDR2 is FQGNSA. CDR3 length: 15 residues. For the CDR3, the DNA is TGTGCCAGCAGCTTAGCCCGGGACAGAATCTACGAGCAGTACTTC. Protein sequence: CASSLARDRIYEQYF.

V is TRBV6-5 and J is TRBJ2-1, with D uncertain. This CDR3 has 12 residues. The V and J ends lost 4 bases and 7 bases respectively, with 8 bases between them. CDR1 is MNHEY, CDR2 SVGAGI, per germline. The CDR3 bases are TGTGCCAGCAGTTGGTCTAGTAATGAGCAGTTCTTC. Amino acids: CASSWSSNEQFF.

This chain joins TRBV25-1 and TRBJ1-5; D possibly corresponds to TRBD1 (6 bases). V shed 8 bases and J shed 7 bases, with 15 bases lying between them. The germline CDR1 and CDR2 sequences are MGHDK and SYGVNS. The CDR3 sequence is 13 residues long. CDR3: CASGSGAGQPQHF. CDR3 coding DNA: TGTGCCAGCGGCTCAGGGGCCGGGCAGCCCCAGCATTTT.

This clone was recorded once. The CDR3 DNA follows: TGTGCCAGCAGTCCATCAGTGGTGCTCGGAGGTCAGCCCCAGCATTTT. Residues: CASSPSVVLGGQPQHF. This rearrangement joins TRBV27 to TRBJ1-5; D uncertain. This CDR3 comprises 16 residues. Germline assignment: CDR1 MNHEY and CDR2 SMNVEV (reference sequence). With 5 bases removed from V and 6 bases from J, the gap between germline ends came to 20 bases.

This clone showed up just once. The J gene is TRBJ1-2, the V gene TRBV9; D not certain. The CDR3 covers 15 residues. Trimming took 4 bases from V and 0 from J, leaving 13 bases between them. CDR1 SGDLS and CDR2 YYNGEE come from the germline V gene. The CDR3 region has the DNA TGTGCCAGCAGCCCGCGCCCGGGGTCTAACTATGGCTACACCTTC. Protein sequence: CASSPRPGSNYGYTF.

The rearrangement uses TRBV2 and TRBJ2-2; TRBD1 matches at 9 bases. The junction had 8 bases not matched to a gene; V was cut back by 2 bases and J by 4 bases. Germline V gene sequence: CDR1 SNHLY, CDR2 FYNNEI. The CDR3 has 17 amino acids. Written as DNA, the CDR3 is TGTGCCAGCAGTGAAACAGGGGGCCGTTCGCGCACCGGGGAGCTGTTTTTT. Residues: CASSETGGRSRTGELFF.

The chain combines TRBV21-1 with TRBJ2-3; TRBD2, the table's D call, lacks a check against the DNA. TRBV21-1 is reported as a pseudogene. This CDR3 has 15 amino acids. The CDR3 DNA is TGTGCCAGCAGCAGTAGCACCGAGAGCACAGATACGCAGTATTTT. Translation gives CASSSSTESTDTQYF.

The V and J genes are TRBV5-1 and TRBJ1-5; the D gene is possibly TRBD1 (5 bases). V was trimmed by 5 bases and J by 5 bases, leaving 11 bases between them. Germline lookup yields CDR1 SGHRS and CDR2 YFSETQ. The CDR3 has 13 residues. The CDR3 region has the DNA TGCGCCAGCAGTAAGGACACCGATCAGCCCCAGCATTTT. Its translation: CASSKDTDQPQHF.

The V call is TRBV5-5, the J call TRBJ2-3; 12 bases fit TRBD2. Germline V gene sequence: CDR1 SGHKS, CDR2 YYEKEE (reference sequence). V lost 0 bases and J lost 2; bases outside the gene matches: 7. The CDR3 consists of 18 residues. The CDR3 nucleotides read TGTGCCAGCAGCTTGGCCTGGGCTAGCGGGGGGGCCACAGATACGCAGTATTTT. Its protein is CASSLAWASGGATDTQYF.

The chain has TRBV3-1 (or the pseudogene TRBV3-2) and TRBJ2-4; 10 bases match TRBD2. Germline lookup yields CDR1 LGHDT and CDR2 YNNKEL (reference sequence). CDR3 length: 18 residues. The ends lost 0 bases at V and 3 bases at J; junction bases unmatched: 8. In DNA, the CDR3 is TGTGCCAGCAGCCAAGAAACTAGCGGGGTCCGAGGCAAAAACATTCAGTACTTC. This sequence encodes CASSQETSGVRGKNIQYF.

A single count supports this clone. This chain uses TRBV29-1 with TRBJ1-4; D is undetermined. Trimming pared 3 bases from V and 8 bases from J, leaving 13 bases between. CDR3 length: 13 amino acids. Germline lookup yields CDR1 SQVTM and CDR2 ANQGSEA. The CDR3 DNA is TGCAGCGTTGATCCACCCAGAGGGGAAAAACTGTTTTTT. Amino acids: CSVDPPRGEKLFF.

The J gene is TRBJ2-2, the V gene TRBV9, with 7 bases that match TRBD2. The ends lost 0 bases at V and 0 bases at J; junction bases unmatched: 2. The CDR3 length is 16 residues. Germline loops: CDR1 SGDLS, CDR2 YYNGEE. The CDR3 DNA reads as TGTGCCAGCAGCGTAGTAGCGGGCCCGAACACCGGGGAGCTGTTTTTT. Its protein product is CASSVVAGPNTGELFF.

This clone has only one observation. The rearrangement joins TRBV19 to TRBJ1-6, with 9 positions matching TRBD1. The germline V gene encodes CDR1 LNHDA and CDR2 SQIVND (reference sequence). V was pared by 3 bases and J by 8 bases, with 2 bases of the junction left unmatched. CDR3 length: 14 residues. The CDR3 DNA is TGTGCCAGTAGTATCGACAGGGGGGATTCACCCCTCCACTTT. The encoded protein is CASSIDRGDSPLHF. Based on the CDR3 plus reference TRBV19 and TRBJ1-6, the full variable domain is DGGITQSPKYLFRKEGQNVTLSCEQNLNHDAMYWYRQDPGQGLRLIYYSQIVNDFQKGDIAEGYSVSREKKESFPLTVTSAQKNPTAFYLCASSIDRGDSPLHFGNGTRLTVT.

The rearrangement joins TRBV3-1 (or the pseudogene TRBV3-2) to TRBJ2-5; 9 nucleotides line up with TRBD2. Germline V lookup: CDR1 LGHDT, CDR2 YNNKEL (reference sequence). CDR3 length: 14 amino acids. V was clipped by 5 bases and J by 5 bases; unmatched bases: 6. The CDR3: CASSARGGGETQYF. The CDR3 nucleotides read TGTGCCAGCAGCGCGCGGGGGGGCGGCGAGACCCAGTACTTC.